Listed here are 26 T cell receptor beta chains from one sample, sequenced in a study of cytomegalovirus exposure and HLA in healthy donors. The method was immunoSEQ multiplex PCR; TCRdb's version includes in-frame clones alone and lacks a portion of them. Here the sample spans 90,000 to 140,000 clones, approximately 90% being singletons. The sequencing input was PBMCs. These receptors were collected from a woman aged 18-29 years in good health and CMV-seropositive.

This clone was detected only once. The chain carries TRBV27 and TRBJ1-1, with a possible D match to TRBD1 (5 bases). Germline assignment: CDR1 MNHEY and CDR2 SMNVEV (reference sequence). Trimming took off 6 bases at V and 0 bases at J, with 17 bases between the two ends. The CDR3 spans 16 residues. CDR3 in amino acids: CASRALGGSMNTEAFF. DNA for the CDR3: TGTGCCAGCAGAGCTCTGGGGGGGTCGATGAACACTGAAGCTTTCTTT.

The V and J genes are TRBV11-2 and TRBJ2-5; 16 nucleotides agree with TRBD2. The V gene end was trimmed by 5 bases and the J gene end by 5 bases; junction bases not matched to a gene: 8. Germline V gene sequence: CDR1 SGHAT, CDR2 FQNNGV. The CDR3 is 17 amino acids. The chain's CDR3 is CASSLGLAGGPGETQYF. The CDR3 DNA sequence: TGTGCCAGCAGCCTGGGACTAGCGGGAGGGCCGGGGGAGACCCAGTACTTC.

The DNA of the CDR3 is TGCGCCAGCAGCCAATTGACAGGGTATGGCTACACCTTC. Protein: CASSQLTGYGYTF. This rearrangement joins TRBV4-1 to TRBJ1-2; 7 bases align to TRBD1. V shed 2 bases and J 5 bases; nucleotides not matched to a gene: 2. The CDR3 length is 13 residues. Germline V CDR1 and CDR2: MGHRA, YSYEKL.

The chain couples TRBV5-6 to TRBJ2-2; 9 nucleotides match TRBD2. J gave up 4 bases and V 4 bases, and 14 bases lay outside the gene matches. Looked up from germline, CDR1 is SGHDT and CDR2 is YYEEEE. The CDR3 consists of 18 residues. Here the CDR3 reads CASSPGALAGWITGELFF. In DNA form, the CDR3 reads TGTGCCAGCAGCCCCGGAGCCCTAGCGGGGTGGATCACCGGGGAGCTGTTTTTT. Full variable domain (missing parts from reference TRBV5-6 and TRBJ2-2): DAGVTQSPTHLIKTRGQQVTLRCSPKSGHDTVSWYQQALGQGPQFIFQYYEEEERQRGNFPDRFSGHQFPNYSSELNVNALLLGDSALYLCASSPGALAGWITGELFFGEGSRLTVL.

The chain links TRBV7-2 to TRBJ1-3; no reliable D call. V gave up 5 bases and J gave up 3 bases, with 11 bases separating them. The germline gives CDR1 SGHTA, CDR2 FQGNSA. The CDR3 runs to 14 residues. CDR3 bases: TGTGCCAGCAGCCCCCGAGCTGTTGGAAACACCATATATTTT. This gives the protein CASSPRAVGNTIYF.

This chain links TRBV5-1 with TRBJ2-1; no clear D gene. CDR1 is SGHRS and CDR2 is YFSETQ in the germline V gene. Trimming took off 0 bases at V and 5 bases at J, with 12 bases between the two ends. The CDR3 consists of 15 residues. CDR3 nucleotide sequence: TGCGCCAGCAGCTTGGTTTCTTACAGTAACAATGAGCAGTTCTTC. Translated: CASSLVSYSNNEQFF.

This chain connects TRBV20-1 to TRBJ2-7; 7 bases agree with TRBD2. This CDR3 is 11 amino acids long. Germline CDR1 reads DFQATT; CDR2 reads SNEGSKA (reference sequence). J was trimmed by 4 bases and V by 3 bases; bases with no gene match: 0. The CDR3 reads CSARGGYEQYF. In DNA form, the CDR3 reads TGCAGTGCTAGGGGAGGGTACGAGCAGTACTTC.

The gene calls are TRBV7-2 and TRBJ1-6; D remains ambiguous. This CDR3 contains 15 residues. Germline V gene lookup returns CDR1 SGHTA and CDR2 FQGNSA. The V end lost 1 base, the J end lost 10 bases, and 14 bases lay between the germline ends. CDR3 sequence (DNA): TGTGCCAGCAGCTTAGGTGTACCGGGAGGCTCACCCCTCCACTTT. This encodes CASSLGVPGGSPLHF. Looking up the rest from reference TRBV7-2 and TRBJ1-6 gives the full variable domain: GAGVSQSPSNKVTEKGKDVELRCDPISGHTALYWYRQSLGQGLEFLIYFQGNSAPDKSGLPSDRFSAERTGGSVSTLTIQRTQQEDSAVYLCASSLGVPGGSPLHFGNGTRLTVT.

The rearrangement uses TRBV9 and TRBJ2-3; the D gene is possibly TRBD2 (5 bases). The CDR3 extends over 16 amino acids. Germline values: CDR1 SGDLS, CDR2 YYNGEE. The V and J ends lost 0 bases and 3 bases respectively, with 14 bases between them. CDR3 amino acids: CASSVGNGERTDTQYF. In DNA, the CDR3 is TGTGCCAGCAGCGTAGGAAACGGGGAGAGGACAGATACGCAGTATTTT.

The V and J genes are TRBV6-5 and TRBJ2-3; D is perhaps TRBD1 (5 bases). The CDR3 covers 13 residues. Trimming took 6 bases from V and 6 from J, leaving 13 bases between them. CDR1 is MNHEY and CDR2 is SVGAGI in the germline V gene. The CDR3: CASRSRQYDTQYF. CDR3 nucleotides: TGTGCCAGCAGATCTAGACAGTACGATACGCAGTATTTT.

This chain joins TRBV28 and TRBJ1-3; perhaps TRBD1 as D (6 bases). This CDR3 spans 17 amino acids. Deletions cut 4 bases from V and 6 bases from J, with 22 bases between. Germline loops: CDR1 MDHEN, CDR2 SYDVKM. The CDR3 reads CASSSGIIQGPLNTIYF. DNA of the CDR3: TGTGCCAGCAGTTCCGGAATAATTCAGGGGCCTCTAAACACCATATATTTT.

This clone was seen only once. The V gene is TRBV2, the J gene TRBJ1-1; 7 bases align to TRBD1. Looked up from germline, CDR1 is SNHLY and CDR2 is FYNNEI. Unmatched junction bases numbered 11, after V lost 6 bases and J lost 1 base. The CDR3 extends over 16 amino acids. The CDR3 sequence is CASRGTVFGENTEAFF. The CDR3 DNA reads as TGTGCCAGCAGGGGGACAGTCTTTGGGGAGAACACTGAAGCTTTCTTT.

The chain carries TRBV6-5 and TRBJ2-7, with TRBD1 matching over 7 bases. The germline V gene has CDR1 MNHEY and CDR2 SVGAGI. CDR3 length: 15 residues. V was clipped by 5 bases and J by 6 bases; unmatched bases: 13. CDR3 in amino acids: CASSPSPRTGPEQYF. CDR3 coding DNA: TGTGCCAGCAGTCCAAGTCCCCGGACAGGCCCCGAGCAGTACTTC.

The chain has TRBV20-1 and TRBJ2-7; tentative D call: TRBD1 (6 bases). CDR3 size: 11 residues. With 0 bases removed from V and 7 bases from J, the gap between germline ends came to 7 bases. Germline V lookup: CDR1 DFQATT, CDR2 SNEGSKA (reference sequence). Here the CDR3 DNA reads TGCAGTGCTAGAGAGCAGGGGGAGCAGTACTTC. Translation: CSAREQGEQYF.

CDR3: CASSADSGNTIYF. The DNA of the CDR3 is TGTGCCAGTAGTGCGGACTCTGGAAACACCATATATTTT. The chain links TRBV19 to TRBJ1-3, with no clear D. Deletions cut 5 bases from V and 0 bases from J, with 5 bases between. The CDR3 extends over 13 amino acids. Germline values: CDR1 LNHDA, CDR2 SQIVND (reference sequence).

CDR3 DNA sequence: TGTGCCAGCAGTTACTTGAGGACCGGGGAGAGGGGCTACACCTTC. This encodes CASSYLRTGERGYTF. The gene calls are TRBV6-5 and TRBJ1-2; D not resolved. Germline CDR1 MNHEY, CDR2 SVGAGI. With 1 base removed from V and 8 bases from J, the gap between germline ends came to 17 bases. The CDR3 has 15 residues.

This clone was seen a handful of times. The V gene is TRBV28, the J gene TRBJ1-5; D remains unclear. Germline V CDR1 and CDR2: MDHEN, SYDVKM. V lost 11 bases to trimming and J lost 2 bases, with 13 bases between them. The CDR3 loop spans 13 amino acids. CDR3 sequence: CAALGGGNQPQHF. The CDR3 DNA is TGTGCCGCCCTTGGAGGAGGCAATCAGCCCCAGCATTTT.

The J gene is TRBJ1-2, the V gene TRBV19, with D maybe TRBD1 (5 bases). V was shortened by 4 bases and J by 3 bases, with 9 bases between the two germline ends. The CDR3 consists of 13 residues. The germline V gene has CDR1 LNHDA and CDR2 SQIVND (reference sequence). CDR3 protein: CASSKVRDYGYTF. CDR3 in DNA: TGTGCCAGTAGTAAGGTCAGGGACTATGGCTACACCTTC.

The rearrangement joins TRBV5-1 to TRBJ2-5; perhaps TRBD1 as D (5 bases). Germline assignment: CDR1 SGHRS and CDR2 YFSETQ. The V gene lost 0 bases and the J gene lost 1 base, with 10 bases spanning the gap. This CDR3 has 15 residues. This CDR3 reads CASSLEAGPQETQYF. For the CDR3, the DNA is TGCGCCAGCAGCTTGGAGGCAGGGCCCCAAGAGACCCAGTACTTC.

V is TRBV19 and J is TRBJ1-5, with TRBD1 identical over 8 bases. The CDR3 extends over 14 amino acids. Germline V gene data show CDR1 as LNHDA and CDR2 as SQIVND (reference sequence). Trimming cost V 4 bases and J 4 bases; bases outside gene matches: 3. The CDR3 DNA sequence: TGTGCCAGTAGTAGCGACAGGGGTAATCAGCCCCAGCATTTT. Its translation: CASSSDRGNQPQHF. The complete variable domain, with remaining parts taken from reference TRBV19 and TRBJ1-5, reads DGGITQSPKYLFRKEGQNVTLSCEQNLNHDAMYWYRQDPGQGLRLIYYSQIVNDFQKGDIAEGYSVSREKKESFPLTVTSAQKNPTAFYLCASSSDRGNQPQHFGDGTRLSIL.

CDR3 sequence (DNA): TGTGCCAGTAGTATCCGGGAGGGAGTGGGCACTGAAGCTTTCTTT. Translating it yields CASSIREGVGTEAFF. This sequence joins TRBV19 and TRBJ1-1; D is uncertain. The CDR3 is 15 amino acids. V lost 3 bases to trimming and J lost 4 bases, with 15 bases between them. Germline loops: CDR1 LNHDA, CDR2 SQIVND (reference sequence).

The J gene is TRBJ2-5, the V gene TRBV6-5; 8 bases align to TRBD2. The CDR3 length is 14 residues. Germline lookup yields CDR1 MNHEY and CDR2 SVGAGI. V was clipped by 3 bases and J by 2 bases; unmatched bases: 2. CDR3 protein: CASSYGTRQETQYF. The CDR3 region has the DNA TGTGCCAGCAGTTATGGGACTAGACAAGAGACCCAGTACTTC.

The chain links TRBV9 to TRBJ2-1; D gene uncertain. The germline V gene has CDR1 SGDLS and CDR2 YYNGEE. Deletions cut 2 bases from V and 5 bases from J, with 8 bases between. The CDR3 is 13 residues long. The CDR3 DNA follows: TGTGCCAGCAGCGTCGCTGAGAACAATGAGCAGTTCTTC. It is translated as CASSVAENNEQFF. Based on the CDR3 plus reference TRBV9 and TRBJ2-1, the full variable domain is DSGVTQTPKHLITATGQRVTLRCSPRSGDLSVYWYQQSLDQGLQFLIQYYNGEERAKGNILERFSAQQFPDLHSELNLSSLELGDSALYFCASSVAENNEQFFGPGTRLTVL.

The V and J genes are TRBV11-3 and TRBJ1-2; D may be TRBD1 (5 bases). This CDR3 spans 12 amino acids. Germline CDR1 and CDR2: SGHNT and YENEEA. Deletions cut 2 bases from V and 8 bases from J, with 9 bases between. CDR3 in DNA: TGTGCCAGCAGCTTACAGGGTTGGGGCTACACCTTC. This translates into CASSLQGWGYTF.

This clone was counted once. One end of the junction fails to match germline, which may point to a read error. The gene calls are TRBV7-7 and TRBJ2-5; TRBD2 is a possible D gene (6 bases). The CDR3 is 16 residues long. The germline gives CDR1 SSHAT, CDR2 FNYEAQ (reference sequence). CDR3 protein: CASSFGGSGLGETQYF. CDR3 DNA: TGTGCTAGCAGCTTTGGTGGGTCGGGACTCGGAGAGACCCAGTACTTC.

The chain couples TRBV25-1 to TRBJ2-3; 7 bases agree with TRBD2. Germline trimming cut 5 bases from V and 1 base from J; bases unmatched to any gene: 0. This CDR3 region has 13 residues. Per the germline V gene, CDR1 is MGHDK and CDR2 is SYGVNS. The DNA for the CDR3 is TGTGCCAGCAGTAGCGGGGGCACAGATACGCAGTATTTT. This sequence encodes CASSSGGTDTQYF.